Below are 31 T cell receptor beta chains sequenced from a single sample in a study of memory CD4+ T cells and cytomegalovirus serostatus. The repertoire was sequenced with immunoSEQ multiplex PCR; TCRdb's copy has only in-frame clones and lacks some. The profile shows approximately 27,000 clones, roughly 76% of them singletons. The sort gate was single viable CD3+CD4+CD8-CD45RO+ cells for memory CD4+ T cells. The source material was memory CD4+ T cells from blood. The receptors were sampled from an adult in good health and CMV-seronegative.

V is TRBV6-6 and J is TRBJ2-1; the match to TRBD2 covers 11 bases. CDR1 and CDR2 (germline): MNHNY, SVGAGI (reference sequence). The junction had 2 bases not matched to a gene; V was cut back by 2 bases and J by 2 bases. The CDR3 has 16 amino acids. CDR3 nucleotide sequence: TGTGCCAGCAGTTACACGACTAGCGGGACCTACAATGAGCAGTTCTTC. It codes for CASSYTTSGTYNEQFF.

The chain links TRBV28 to TRBJ2-1; TRBD1 aligns across 7 bases. J was trimmed by 4 bases and V by 4 bases; bases with no gene match: 10. CDR3 length equals 16 residues. Germline V gene data show CDR1 as MDHEN and CDR2 as SYDVKM. The CDR3 DNA reads as TGTGCCAGCAGTTCGGCGGGTGAGGGGGCTTACAATGAGCAGTTCTTC. This codes for CASSSAGEGAYNEQFF.

A few counts support this clone. This rearrangement joins TRBV20-1 to TRBJ1-1, with D unresolved. CDR3 length equals 11 residues. V dropped 1 base and J dropped 1 base, with 1 base sitting between them. Germline assignment: CDR1 DFQATT and CDR2 SNEGSKA (reference sequence). CDR3 sequence: CSARGNTEAFF. CDR3 bases: TGCAGTGCTAGAGGGAACACTGAAGCTTTCTTT.

The V and J genes are TRBV18 and TRBJ2-7; possible D gene TRBD2, 6 bases. Trimming cost V 2 bases and J 1 base, with 9 bases left between them. CDR1 and CDR2 (germline): KGHSH, LQKENI. This CDR3 comprises 14 residues. In nucleotides, the CDR3 is TGTGCCAGCTCACCAGGGACTCAATCCTACGAGCAGTACTTC. Amino acid sequence: CASSPGTQSYEQYF.

The chain couples TRBV19 to TRBJ1-1; TRBD1 matches 11 bases. Germline loops: CDR1 LNHDA, CDR2 SQIVND (reference sequence). V lost 5 bases to trimming and J lost 4 bases; unmatched junction nucleotides: 6. The CDR3 loop spans 15 amino acids. Here the CDR3 reads CASSASGTGGTEAFF. CDR3 DNA: TGTGCCAGTAGTGCCTCGGGGACAGGGGGCACTGAAGCTTTCTTT.

The chain uses TRBV5-6 and TRBJ2-2; a weak D match, TRBD2 (5 bases). V dropped 2 bases and J dropped 4 bases, with 12 bases sitting between them. CDR1 SGHDT and CDR2 YYEEEE come from the germline V gene. This CDR3 has 15 amino acids. This CDR3 reads CASSLPGFFTGELFF. The DNA of the CDR3 is TGTGCCAGCAGCTTACCGGGGTTTTTCACCGGGGAGCTGTTTTTT. Supplemented by reference TRBV5-6 and TRBJ2-2, the full variable domain reads DAGVTQSPTHLIKTRGQQVTLRCSPKSGHDTVSWYQQALGQGPQFIFQYYEEEERQRGNFPDRFSGHQFPNYSSELNVNALLLGDSALYLCASSLPGFFTGELFFGEGSRLTVL.

V is TRBV18 and J is TRBJ2-4, with D unclear. The CDR3 sequence is 15 residues long. The V end was cut by 4 bases, the J end by 0 bases, with 10 bases between. Germline values: CDR1 KGHSH, CDR2 LQKENI. The CDR3 sequence is CASSRGVPAKNIQYF. Written as DNA, the CDR3 is TGTGCCAGCTCACGCGGTGTGCCAGCCAAAAACATTCAGTACTTC.

The gene calls are TRBV6-5 and TRBJ2-2; D remains unclear. The CDR3 has 11 residues. The V end lost 2 bases, the J end lost 6 bases, and 1 base lay between the germline ends. CDR1 is MNHEY and CDR2 is SVGAGI in the germline V gene. CDR3 DNA: TGTGCCAGCAGTTACGCCGGGGAGCTGTTTTTT. This codes for CASSYAGELFF.

This clone was seen only a few times. The chain has TRBV19 and TRBJ1-4; 8 bases are shared with TRBD1. The CDR3 extends over 16 amino acids. Trimming removed 3 bases from V and 7 bases from J; junction bases left unmatched: 10. Germline loops: CDR1 LNHDA, CDR2 SQIVND (reference sequence). CDR3 protein: CASSIDRGISSEKLFF. The DNA of the CDR3 is TGTGCCAGTAGTATCGACAGGGGAATAAGTTCTGAAAAACTGTTTTTT. The variable domain in full, with the rest retrieved from reference TRBV19 and TRBJ1-4, is DGGITQSPKYLFRKEGQNVTLSCEQNLNHDAMYWYRQDPGQGLRLIYYSQIVNDFQKGDIAEGYSVSREKKESFPLTVTSAQKNPTAFYLCASSIDRGISSEKLFFGSGTQLSVL.

CDR3 sequence (DNA): TGTGCCAGCAGTGTAGCTAGCGGGAGGGCCACCTATCACTCCTACGAGCAGTACTTC. Translating it yields CASSVASGRATYHSYEQYF. The chain employs TRBV6-1 and TRBJ2-7; TRBD2 matches at 12 bases. J was trimmed by 0 bases and V by 4 bases; bases with no gene match: 13. This CDR3 comprises 19 residues. Germline V gives CDR1 MNHNS, CDR2 SASEGT.

This sequence joins TRBV7-6 and TRBJ2-3; the D is unclear. This CDR3 region has 16 residues. CDR1 is SGHVS, CDR2 FNYEAQ, per germline. V lost 2 bases and J lost 2, with 14 bases in between. The CDR3 nucleotides read TGTGCCAGCAGCTTATCTTCGGCGGCTTTCACAGATACGCAGTATTTT. Translation: CASSLSSAAFTDTQYF.

This clone was seen a handful of times. The genes are TRBV7-2 and TRBJ1-4; D unclear. There are 13 residues in the CDR3. Per germline, CDR1 SGHTA and CDR2 FQGNSA. Trimming removed 1 base at V and 7 bases at J, with 7 bases between. CDR3 sequence (DNA): TGTGCCAGCAGCTTAGGAGGGATTGAAAAACTGTTTTTT. Amino acid sequence: CASSLGGIEKLFF.

The chain couples TRBV6-1 to TRBJ1-5, with D possibly matching TRBD1 (5 bases). This CDR3 region has 16 residues. The germline CDR1 and CDR2 sequences are MNHNS and SASEGT. Trimming left V 2 bases short and J 1 base short, with 12 bases between. The CDR3 reads CASSENRLKSNQPQHF. DNA of the CDR3: TGTGCCAGCAGTGAAAACAGGCTTAAGAGCAATCAGCCCCAGCATTTT.

V and J are TRBV25-1 and TRBJ2-2; a possible D gene is TRBD2 (6 bases). The CDR3 covers 13 residues. Germline V CDR1 and CDR2: MGHDK, SYGVNS. The germline V and J ends were trimmed by 5 bases and 7 bases, with 11 bases remaining between them. The DNA for the CDR3 is TGTGCCAGCAGTTTATGGGAGGACGGGGAGCTGTTTTTT. Translating it yields CASSLWEDGELFF.

The chain joins TRBV2 to TRBJ1-1, with D uncertain. The CDR3 loop spans 12 amino acids. With 2 bases removed from V and 1 base from J, the gap between germline ends came to 2 bases. Germline CDR1 reads SNHLY; CDR2 reads FYNNEI. CDR3 coding DNA: TGTGCCAGCAGTGAACAGAACACTGAAGCTTTCTTT. Residues: CASSEQNTEAFF.

V and J are TRBV6-1 and TRBJ1-5; no reliable D call. V shed 7 bases and J shed 3 bases, with 10 bases lying between them. The germline gives CDR1 MNHNS, CDR2 SASEGT. The CDR3 has 13 amino acids. This chain's CDR3 is CASTIEVNQPQHF. The CDR3 nucleotides are TGTGCCAGCACTATAGAGGTCAATCAGCCCCAGCATTTT.

The V and J genes are TRBV28 and TRBJ2-3; D unresolved. CDR3 length: 14 amino acids. The V and J ends lost 5 bases and 2 bases respectively, with 11 bases between them. Per germline, CDR1 MDHEN and CDR2 SYDVKM. The CDR3 here is CASSLGGTTDTQYF. The CDR3 region has the DNA TGTGCCAGCAGTCTCGGTGGAACCACAGATACGCAGTATTTT.

The chain is built from TRBV15 and TRBJ1-5; the match to TRBD1 covers 7 bases. Per the germline V gene, CDR1 is LNHNV and CDR2 is YYDKDF (reference sequence). Unmatched junction bases numbered 8, after V lost 5 bases and J lost 1 base. CDR3 length: 16 amino acids. The CDR3 region has the DNA TGTGCCACCAGCCAGGAGGGGGCGGGGAGCAATCAGCCCCAGCATTTT. It is translated as CATSQEGAGSNQPQHF.

J is TRBJ1-3 and V is TRBV5-1, with TRBD1 identical over 7 bases. The J segment lost 4 bases and the V segment lost 0 bases, leaving 4 bases of the junction unmatched. The germline CDR1 and CDR2 sequences are SGHRS and YFSETQ. This CDR3 spans 15 amino acids. CDR3 protein: CASSLETGRGNTIYF. The DNA of the CDR3 is TGCGCCAGCAGCTTGGAGACAGGGAGAGGAAACACCATATATTTT.

The chain recombines TRBV6-5 with TRBJ1-1; perhaps TRBD1 as D (5 bases). Trimming removed 6 bases at V and 0 bases at J, with 11 bases between. The CDR3 sequence is 14 residues long. Germline-derived CDR1 and CDR2 are MNHEY and SVGAGI. The CDR3 here is CASREQAMNTEAFF. The DNA for the CDR3 is TGTGCCAGCAGGGAACAGGCCATGAACACTGAAGCTTTCTTT.

This sequence joins TRBV5-1 and TRBJ2-1; 11 bases are a match to TRBD1. Germline V gene data show CDR1 as SGHRS and CDR2 as YFSETQ. The V segment lost 4 bases and the J segment 3 bases; nucleotides outside the gene matches: 3. CDR3 size: 15 residues. DNA of the CDR3: TGCGCCAGCAGCGGACAGGGGGCCTACTACAATGAGCAGTTCTTC. Its protein product is CASSGQGAYYNEQFF.

V usage is TRBV20-1 and J usage is TRBJ1-2; tentatively, D is TRBD1 (5 bases). Germline V gene lookup returns CDR1 DFQATT and CDR2 SNEGSKA (reference sequence). The CDR3 loop spans 11 amino acids. Trimming removed 6 bases from V and 5 bases from J, with 10 bases in between. CDR3 DNA: TGCAGTGCCATGGGGGGATATGGCTACACCTTC. Its translation is CSAMGGYGYTF.

The V and J genes are TRBV27 and TRBJ1-1, with TRBD1 identical over 10 bases. V lost 6 bases, J lost 1 base, and 11 bases stayed unmatched. Germline V gene data show CDR1 as MNHEY and CDR2 as SMNVEV (reference sequence). This CDR3 has 17 residues. The CDR3 spells CASRTPPGQGWNTEAFF. DNA for the CDR3: TGTGCCAGCAGGACCCCACCGGGACAGGGGTGGAACACTGAAGCTTTCTTT.

The chain is built from TRBV30 and TRBJ1-5; D is undetermined. Germline CDR1 reads GTSNPN; CDR2 reads SVGIG (reference sequence). Trimming removed 2 bases from V and 4 bases from J, with 21 bases in between. This CDR3 has 17 residues. The CDR3 nucleotides read TGTGCCTGGAGTTGGGGTACACGGAAGGGTTTAAATCAGCCCCAGCATTTT. This codes for CAWSWGTRKGLNQPQHF.

V is TRBV5-1 and J is TRBJ1-1, with D possibly TRBD1 on 5 matching bases. V was cut by 0 bases and J by 0 bases, with 9 bases left in between. This CDR3 spans 15 amino acids. Germline CDR1 reads SGHRS; CDR2 reads YFSETQ. The CDR3 is CASSLARGVNTEAFF. The CDR3 nucleotides read TGCGCCAGCAGCTTGGCTCGGGGGGTGAACACTGAAGCTTTCTTT.

V is TRBV11-2 and J is TRBJ2-7, with 8 bases matching TRBD2. Looked up from germline, CDR1 is SGHAT and CDR2 is FQNNGV. With 2 bases clipped from V and 2 bases from J, the junction kept 11 bases outside the gene matches. The CDR3 runs 17 residues. Here the CDR3 reads CASSLLGASGSTYEQYF. CDR3 in DNA: TGTGCCAGCAGCTTATTGGGGGCTAGCGGGTCAACCTACGAGCAGTACTTC.

The chain joins TRBV30 to TRBJ1-4, with D possibly matching TRBD1 (5 bases). CDR1 is GTSNPN, CDR2 SVGIG, per germline (reference sequence). The V end was cut by 4 bases, the J end by 3 bases, with 9 bases between. CDR3 length: 13 amino acids. The chain's CDR3 is CAWMGQPNEKLFF. The CDR3 DNA sequence: TGTGCCTGGATGGGGCAGCCTAATGAAAAACTGTTTTTT.

The J gene is TRBJ2-7, the V gene TRBV6-5, with 11 positions matching TRBD2. The CDR3 loop spans 14 amino acids. CDR1 and CDR2 from the germline V gene are MNHEY and SVGAGI. V gave up 6 bases and J gave up 2 bases; unmatched junction bases: 3. The CDR3 sequence is CASRPLAGAYEQYF. The CDR3 bases are TGTGCCAGCAGACCACTAGCGGGGGCCTACGAGCAGTACTTC.

This clone was counted only a few times. The V call is TRBV6-1, the J call TRBJ2-7, with 7 bases lining up with TRBD2. Trimming removed 2 bases from V and 6 bases from J; junction bases left unmatched: 13. The CDR3 totals 16 residues. Germline V gene lookup returns CDR1 MNHNS and CDR2 SASEGT. CDR3 nucleotide sequence: TGTGCCAGCAGTGAAACTAGCCGGACAAGGGAGGGCGAGCAGTACTTC. This translates into CASSETSRTREGEQYF.

The chain has TRBV7-2 and TRBJ1-2, with 9 bases lining up with TRBD1. Germline-derived CDR1 and CDR2 are SGHTA and FQGNSA. The length of the CDR3 is 15 residues. Trimming cost V 5 bases and J 4 bases; bases outside gene matches: 8. The CDR3, as DNA: TGTGCCAGCAGCGGGGGGACAGGGCACTCCTATGGCTACACCTTC. Encoded protein: CASSGGTGHSYGYTF.

This clone was seen only once. In DNA, the CDR3 is TGTGCCAGCTCACCCCCGGCGGCCACAGATACGCAGTATTTT. It yields the protein CASSPPAATDTQYF. This chain links TRBV18 with TRBJ2-3; D remains ambiguous. V shed 3 bases and J shed 2 bases, with 9 bases lying between them. Germline V gene data show CDR1 as KGHSH and CDR2 as LQKENI. The CDR3 totals 14 residues.